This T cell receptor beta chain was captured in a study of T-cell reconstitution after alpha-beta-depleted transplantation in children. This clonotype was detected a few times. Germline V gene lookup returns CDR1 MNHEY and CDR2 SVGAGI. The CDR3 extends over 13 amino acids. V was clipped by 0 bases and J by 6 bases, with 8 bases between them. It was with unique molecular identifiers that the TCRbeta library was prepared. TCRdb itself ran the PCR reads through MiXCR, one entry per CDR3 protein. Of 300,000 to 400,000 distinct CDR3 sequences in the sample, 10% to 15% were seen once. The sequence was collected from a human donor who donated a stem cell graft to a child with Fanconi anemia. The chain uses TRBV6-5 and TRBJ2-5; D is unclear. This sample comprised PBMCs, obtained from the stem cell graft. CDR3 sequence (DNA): TGTGCCAGCAGTTACTCGAGTTTTAAGACCCAGTACTTC. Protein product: CASSYSSFKTQYF.